This TCR beta chain was captured by sequencing in a study of blood T cell repertoires in COVID-19. This table comes from immunoSEQ multiplex PCR, and its TCRdb copy is limited to in-frame clones, with some not included. The sample lists roughly 52,000 clones, roughly 90% occurring once. The sequence was obtained from a woman older than 75 with acute or convalescent COVID-19. The sequenced sample consisted of peripheral blood.

The chain's CDR3 is CASKQNDNSPLHF. DNA for the CDR3: TGTGCCAGTAAACAGAACGATAATTCACCCCTCCACTTT. This chain links TRBV19 with TRBJ1-6; D not certain. Trimming shortened V by 7 bases and J by 5 bases, and 9 bases separated the two germline ends. CDR1 and CDR2 from the germline V gene are LNHDA and SQIVND (reference sequence). The CDR3 length is 13 residues.